This T cell receptor beta chain was documented in a study of T cells in Graves' hyperthyroidism and ophthalmopathy. The table lists this clonotype with a few counts. The TCR beta CDR3 regions underwent amplification using RNA transcripts as the source. First-round RT-PCR of the TCR CDR3 relied on the HTBI primer set. A single record per CDR3 protein comes from TCRdb applying MiXCR to the multiplex PCR reads. The table has around 300,000 distinct CDR3 sequences, around 15% seen once; the top ten hold 7.9%. Deletions cut 5 bases from V and 6 bases from J, with 22 bases between. CDR3 length equals 16 residues. The germline gives CDR1 SGHAT, CDR2 FQNNGV.

The sequenced sample was blood. The origin of this receptor is a woman between 35 and 50 years old with Graves' hyperthyroidism. The chain combines TRBV11-2 with TRBJ1-1; a weak D match, TRBD1 (5 bases). CDR3: CASSPLGGGLRSEAFF. CDR3 DNA sequence: TGTGCCAGCAGCCCATTGGGGGGGGGACTCAGGTCTGAAGCTTTCTTT.